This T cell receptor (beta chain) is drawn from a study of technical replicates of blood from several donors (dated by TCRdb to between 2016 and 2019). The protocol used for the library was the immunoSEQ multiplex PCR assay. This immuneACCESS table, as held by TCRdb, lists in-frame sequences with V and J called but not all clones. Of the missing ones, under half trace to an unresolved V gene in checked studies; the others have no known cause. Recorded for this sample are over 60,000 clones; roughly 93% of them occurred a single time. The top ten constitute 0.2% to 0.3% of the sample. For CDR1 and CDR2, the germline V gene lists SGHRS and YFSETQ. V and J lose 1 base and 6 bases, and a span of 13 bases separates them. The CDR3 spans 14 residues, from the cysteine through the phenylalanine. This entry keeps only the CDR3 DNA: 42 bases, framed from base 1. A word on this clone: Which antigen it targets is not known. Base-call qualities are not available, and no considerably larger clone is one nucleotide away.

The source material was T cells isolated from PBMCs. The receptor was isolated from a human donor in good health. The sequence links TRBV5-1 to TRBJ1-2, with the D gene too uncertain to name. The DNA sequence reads TGCGCCAGCAGCTTGTTCCCCGACACGAATGGCTACACCTTC. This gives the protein CASSLFPDTNGYTF.